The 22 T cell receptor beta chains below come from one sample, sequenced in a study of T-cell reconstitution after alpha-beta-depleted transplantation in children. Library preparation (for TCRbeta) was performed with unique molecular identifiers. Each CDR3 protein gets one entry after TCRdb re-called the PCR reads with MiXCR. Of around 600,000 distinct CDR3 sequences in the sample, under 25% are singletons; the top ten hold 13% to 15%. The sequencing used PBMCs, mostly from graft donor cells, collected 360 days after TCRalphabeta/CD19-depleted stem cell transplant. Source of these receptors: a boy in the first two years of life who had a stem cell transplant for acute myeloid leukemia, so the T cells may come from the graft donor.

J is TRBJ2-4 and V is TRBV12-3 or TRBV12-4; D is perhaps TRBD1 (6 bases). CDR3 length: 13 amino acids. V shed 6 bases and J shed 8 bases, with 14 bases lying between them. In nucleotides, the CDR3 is TGTGCCAGCAGGCGGACAGTTCCAGACATTCAGTACTTC. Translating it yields CASRRTVPDIQYF.

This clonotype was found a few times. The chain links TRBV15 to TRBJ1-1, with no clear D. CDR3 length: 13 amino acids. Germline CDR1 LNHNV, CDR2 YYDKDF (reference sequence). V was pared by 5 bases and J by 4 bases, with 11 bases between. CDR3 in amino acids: CATSAISPTEAFF. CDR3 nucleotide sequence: TGTGCCACCAGCGCCATCTCCCCCACTGAAGCTTTCTTT.

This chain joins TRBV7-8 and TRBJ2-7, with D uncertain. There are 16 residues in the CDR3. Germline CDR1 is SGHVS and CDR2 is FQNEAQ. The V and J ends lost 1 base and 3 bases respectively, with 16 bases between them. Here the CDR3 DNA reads TGTGCCAGCAGCTTAGGGGCCCTTGACCCCCTCTACGAGCAGTACTTC. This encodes CASSLGALDPLYEQYF.

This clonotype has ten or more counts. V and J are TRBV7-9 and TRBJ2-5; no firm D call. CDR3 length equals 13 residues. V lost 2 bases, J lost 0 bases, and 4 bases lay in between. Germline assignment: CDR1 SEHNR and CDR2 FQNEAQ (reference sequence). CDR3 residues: CASSLTNQETQYF. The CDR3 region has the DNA TGTGCCAGCAGCTTAACCAACCAAGAGACCCAGTACTTC.

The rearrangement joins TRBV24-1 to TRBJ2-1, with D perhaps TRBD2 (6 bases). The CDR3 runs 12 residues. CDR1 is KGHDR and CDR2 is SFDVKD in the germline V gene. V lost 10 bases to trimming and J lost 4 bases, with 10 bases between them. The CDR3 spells CATGRNYNEQFF. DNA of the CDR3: TGTGCCACTGGGAGGAATTACAATGAGCAGTTCTTC.

The CDR3 region is CASSLARWADTQYF. DNA of the CDR3: TGTGCCAGCAGCTTAGCGAGGTGGGCAGATACGCAGTATTTT. The chain links TRBV7-6 to TRBJ2-3; no definite D call. V lost 0 bases and J lost 4, with 8 bases in between. CDR1 is SGHVS and CDR2 is FNYEAQ in the germline V gene. The CDR3 runs to 14 residues.

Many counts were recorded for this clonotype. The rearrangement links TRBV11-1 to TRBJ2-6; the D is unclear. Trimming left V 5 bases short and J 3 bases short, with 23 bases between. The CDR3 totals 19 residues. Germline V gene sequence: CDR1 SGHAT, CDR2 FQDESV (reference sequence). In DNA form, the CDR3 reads TGTGCCAGCAGCACCAGCATGGGAACCTCTCTCTATGGGGCCAACGTCCTGACTTTC. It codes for CASSTSMGTSLYGANVLTF.

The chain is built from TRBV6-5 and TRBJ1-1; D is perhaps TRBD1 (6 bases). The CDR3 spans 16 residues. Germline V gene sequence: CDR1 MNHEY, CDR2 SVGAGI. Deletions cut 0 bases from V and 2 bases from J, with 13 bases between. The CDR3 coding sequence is TGTGCCAGCAGTTACTCCACCGGGGGGGCCAACACTGAAGCTTTCTTT. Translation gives CASSYSTGGANTEAFF.

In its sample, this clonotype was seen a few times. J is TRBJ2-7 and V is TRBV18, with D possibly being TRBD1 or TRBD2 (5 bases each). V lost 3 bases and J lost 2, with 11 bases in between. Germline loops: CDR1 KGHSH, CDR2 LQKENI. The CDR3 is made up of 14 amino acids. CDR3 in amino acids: CASSPGDGPYEQYF. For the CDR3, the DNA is TGTGCCAGCTCACCCGGGGACGGACCCTACGAGCAGTACTTC. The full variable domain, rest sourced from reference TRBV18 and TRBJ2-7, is NAGVMQNPRHLVRRRGQEARLRCSPMKGHSHVYWYRQLPEEGLKFMVYLQKENIIDESGMPKERFSAEFPKEGPSILRIQQVVRGDSAAYFCASSPGDGPYEQYFGPGTRLTVT.

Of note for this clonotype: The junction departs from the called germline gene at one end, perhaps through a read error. The CDR3: CGSSPKLGTNTGELFF. The CDR3, as DNA: TGTGGCAGCTCACCTAAACTCGGGACGAACACCGGGGAGCTGTTTTTT. J is TRBJ2-2 and V is TRBV18; possible D gene TRBD2, 5 bases. The CDR3 is 16 residues long. Germline CDR1 reads KGHSH; CDR2 reads LQKENI.

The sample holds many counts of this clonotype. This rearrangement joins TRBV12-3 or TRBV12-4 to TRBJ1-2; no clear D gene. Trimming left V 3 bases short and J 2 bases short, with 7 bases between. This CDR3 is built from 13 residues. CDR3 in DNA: TGTGCCAGCAGTTTTCCTCTGAACTATGGCTACACCTTC. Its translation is CASSFPLNYGYTF.

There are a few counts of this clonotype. The CDR3 loop reads CASSAGGPGFSSYEQYF. Written as DNA, the CDR3 is TGTGCCAGCAGCGCGGGCGGACCGGGTTTTAGCTCCTACGAGCAGTACTTC. The V call is TRBV7-6, the J call TRBJ2-7, with TRBD2 as a possible D gene (5 bases). Germline V CDR1 and CDR2: SGHVS, FNYEAQ. This CDR3 comprises 17 residues. The V and J ends lost 5 bases and 0 bases respectively, with 20 bases between them. The full variable domain, its missing parts supplied by reference TRBV7-6 and TRBJ2-7, is GAGVSQSPRYKVTKRGQDVALRCDPISGHVSLYWYRQALGQGPEFLTYFNYEAQQDKSGLPNDRFSAERPEGSISTLTIQRTEQRDSAMYRCASSAGGPGFSSYEQYFGPGTRLTVT.

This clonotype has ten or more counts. The CDR3 DNA follows: TGTGCCAGCAGTTTTGGCAATCAGCCCCAGCATTTT. Translating it yields CASSFGNQPQHF. The chain uses TRBV12-3 or TRBV12-4 and TRBJ1-5; D gene uncertain. The CDR3 is 12 residues long. The V gene lost 3 bases and the J gene lost 2 bases, with 2 bases spanning the gap.

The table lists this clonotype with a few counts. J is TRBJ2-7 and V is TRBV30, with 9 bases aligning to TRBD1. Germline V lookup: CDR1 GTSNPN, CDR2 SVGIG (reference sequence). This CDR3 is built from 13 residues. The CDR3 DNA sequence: TGTGCAGCCGCAGTGGACAGGGGATACGAGCAGTACTTC. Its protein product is CAAAVDRGYEQYF.

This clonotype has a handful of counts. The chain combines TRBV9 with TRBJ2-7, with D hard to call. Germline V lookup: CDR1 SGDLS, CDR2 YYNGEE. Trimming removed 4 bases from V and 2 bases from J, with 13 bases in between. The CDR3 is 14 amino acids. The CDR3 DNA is TGTGCCAGCAGCCTCTCCCCAGCAACCTACGAGCAGTACTTC. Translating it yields CASSLSPATYEQYF. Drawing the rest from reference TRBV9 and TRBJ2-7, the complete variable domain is DSGVTQTPKHLITATGQRVTLRCSPRSGDLSVYWYQQSLDQGLQFLIQYYNGEERAKGNILERFSAQQFPDLHSELNLSSLELGDSALYFCASSLSPATYEQYFGPGTRLTVT.

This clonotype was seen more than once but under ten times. The CDR3 nucleotides are TGCAGTGCTAGAGATAAAGCAGCCTCGCCGAGGTATTTT. This gives the protein CSARDKAASPRYF. V gene TRBV20-1 combines with J gene TRBJ2-3; D is unresolved. Trimming shortened V by 0 bases and J by 14 bases, and 18 bases separated the two germline ends. Looked up from germline, CDR1 is DFQATT and CDR2 is SNEGSKA (reference sequence). The CDR3 is made up of 13 amino acids.

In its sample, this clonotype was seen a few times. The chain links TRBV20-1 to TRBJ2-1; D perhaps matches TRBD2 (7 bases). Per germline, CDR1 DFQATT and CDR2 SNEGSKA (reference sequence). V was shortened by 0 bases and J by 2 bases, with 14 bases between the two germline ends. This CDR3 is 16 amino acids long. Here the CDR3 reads CSARDHDGGPYNEQFF. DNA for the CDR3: TGCAGTGCTAGAGATCATGACGGGGGGCCCTACAATGAGCAGTTCTTC.

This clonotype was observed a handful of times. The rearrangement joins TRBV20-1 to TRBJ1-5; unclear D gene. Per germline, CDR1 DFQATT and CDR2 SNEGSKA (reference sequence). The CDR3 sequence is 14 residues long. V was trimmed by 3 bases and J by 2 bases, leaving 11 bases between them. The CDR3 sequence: CSARSIVGNQPQHF. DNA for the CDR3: TGCAGTGCTAGGTCGATAGTGGGCAATCAGCCCCAGCATTTT.

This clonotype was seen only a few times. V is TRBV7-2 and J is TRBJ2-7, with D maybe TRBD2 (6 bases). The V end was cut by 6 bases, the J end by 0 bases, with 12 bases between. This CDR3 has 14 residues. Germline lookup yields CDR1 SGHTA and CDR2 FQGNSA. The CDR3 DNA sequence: TGTGCCAGCAGTCCGGGACTCTTCTCCTACGAGCAGTACTTC. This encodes CASSPGLFSYEQYF.

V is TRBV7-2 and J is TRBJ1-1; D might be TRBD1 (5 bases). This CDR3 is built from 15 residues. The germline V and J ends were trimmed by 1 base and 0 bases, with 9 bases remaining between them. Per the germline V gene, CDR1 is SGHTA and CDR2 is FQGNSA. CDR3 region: CASSLGRDLNTEAFF. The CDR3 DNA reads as TGTGCCAGCAGCTTAGGGAGGGACCTGAACACTGAAGCTTTCTTT.

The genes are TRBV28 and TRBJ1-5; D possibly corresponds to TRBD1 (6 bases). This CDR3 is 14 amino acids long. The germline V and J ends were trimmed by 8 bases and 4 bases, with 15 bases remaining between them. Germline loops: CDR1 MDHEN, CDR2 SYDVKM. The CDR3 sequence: CASYGGRINQPQHF. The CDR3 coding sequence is TGTGCCAGCTACGGGGGCAGGATTAATCAGCCCCAGCATTTT.

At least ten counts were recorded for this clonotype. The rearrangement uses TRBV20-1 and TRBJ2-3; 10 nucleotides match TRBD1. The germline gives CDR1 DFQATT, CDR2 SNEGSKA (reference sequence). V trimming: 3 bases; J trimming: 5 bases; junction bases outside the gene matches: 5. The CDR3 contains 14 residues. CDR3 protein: CSARPGQGIDTQYF. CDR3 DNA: TGCAGTGCTAGGCCGGGACAGGGGATAGATACGCAGTATTTT.